Listed below are T cell receptor beta chains from one sample, sequenced in a study of low-dose radiotherapy and immunotherapy resistance in tumors. TCRdb itself ran the reads through MiXCR, one entry per CDR3 protein. The sample includes 100,000 or so distinct CDR3 sequences, roughly 20% seen only once; the top ten take 4.1%. The starting material was PBMCs, obtained after low-dose radiotherapy plus immunotherapy. All receptors derive from a male donor with prostate cancer. Both conserved end residues are part of each CDR3. A D gene is named only where the DNA matches it firmly. Size is omitted from some rows. Given values are once, few, many or a class for expanded clones.

.,TRBV14,many,TRBJ2-7,TGTGCCAGCATTAGTACAGGGATGTACGAGCAGTACTTC,CASISTGMYEQYF
.,TRBV29-1,.,TRBJ1-2,TGCAGCGTTGAAGGTATGGACCGTGACTATGGCTACACCTTC,CSVEGMDRDYGYTF
.,TRBV6-5,many,TRBJ1-4,TGTGCCAGCAGGGCCGGGGACCACGCAACTAATGAAAAACTGTTTTTT,CASRAGDHATNEKLFF
.,TRBV6-5,many,TRBJ2-7,TGTGCCAGCAGTTACAGGTCGTTTGGGAACGAGCAGTACTTC,CASSYRSFGNEQYF
.,TRBV11-2,many,TRBJ2-4,TGTGCCAGCAGCTATAGGGGGGGGGAGGGAAACATTCAGTACTTC,CASSYRGGEGNIQYF
TRBD2,TRBV28,once,TRBJ2-7,TGTGCCAGCAGTCCTCAAGCGGGAGGGTACGAGCAGTACTTC,CASSPQAGGYEQYF
.,TRBV20-1,.,TRBJ2-7,TGCAGTGCCGGAGCGGGCCTCTACGAGCTGTACTTC,CSAGAGLYELYF
.,TRBV10-3,many,TRBJ2-5,TGTGCCACGACGCGGGGGCATCGCCAAGAGACCCAGTACTTC,CATTRGHRQETQYF
.,TRBV6-2/TRBV6-3,.,TRBJ2-3,TGTGCCAGCAGACCCGCGGGGTCCACAGATACGCAGTATTTT,CASRPAGSTDTQYF
TRBD1,TRBV3-1,many,TRBJ1-1,TGTGCCAGCAGCCCAGGACAGGGCGGTATCAACACTGAAGCTTTCTTT,CASSPGQGGINTEAFF
.,TRBV27,many,TRBJ1-4,TGTGCCAGCAGTTTAGCTAGAGCTGATGAAAAACTGTTTTTT,CASSLARADEKLFF
.,TRBV30,many,TRBJ1-6,TGTGCCTGGGCCACGGGGGGGGCAGTCTATAATTCACCCCTCCACTTT,CAWATGGAVYNSPLHF
.,TRBV7-9,many,TRBJ2-3,TGTGCCAGCAGCCCGGCGGATACGCAGTATTTT,CASSPADTQYF
TRBD1,TRBV27,many,TRBJ2-3,TGTGCCAGCAGTTGGACAGGAAGCACAGATACGCAGTATTTT,CASSWTGSTDTQYF
.,TRBV5-6,many,TRBJ2-3,TGTGCCAGCAGCTCGACGGCTGGCACAGATACGCAGTATTTT,CASSSTAGTDTQYF
.,TRBV7-8,many,TRBJ2-5,TGTGCCAGCAGCCCATCCCCGGGGGTGAGCGAGACCCAGTACTTC,CASSPSPGVSETQYF
TRBD2,TRBV20-1,.,TRBJ2-4,TGCAGTCCCAGGACTAGCGGAAAAAACATTCAGTACTTC,CSPRTSGKNIQYF
.,TRBV5-4,many,TRBJ2-7,TGTGCCAGCAGCTTGTCTACAGTGGACTACGAGCAGTACTTC,CASSLSTVDYEQYF
TRBD2,TRBV5-6,many,TRBJ2-2,TGTGCCAGCAGCTTGGGGAGGACTAGCAGTAAGCTGTTTTTT,CASSLGRTSSKLFF
.,TRBV7-9,many,TRBJ2-5,TGTGCCAGCAGCCCACTATTCGGTTCCCGGGAGACCCAGTACTTC,CASSPLFGSRETQYF
.,TRBV6-1,.,TRBJ1-2,TGTGCCATCGAGGGTTCGGTTGCGGGGAGGAACTATGGCTACACCTTC,CAIEGSVAGRNYGYTF
.,TRBV30,.,TRBJ1-2,TGTGCCACGAGGACCGGACTCTACTATGGCTACACCTTC,CATRTGLYYGYTF
TRBD1,TRBV24-1,many,TRBJ2-3,TGTGCCACCAGTGGCTCGGGACAGGGAAGGGCAGATACGCAGTATTTT,CATSGSGQGRADTQYF
.,TRBV11-2,many,TRBJ2-7,TGTGCCAGCAGCTTTTCCAGGGGAATCGACGAGCAGTACTTC,CASSFSRGIDEQYF
TRBD1,TRBV7-8,many,TRBJ2-7,TGTGCCAGCAGCTCTGCCGGGACAGGGGTCTACGAGCAGTACTTC,CASSSAGTGVYEQYF